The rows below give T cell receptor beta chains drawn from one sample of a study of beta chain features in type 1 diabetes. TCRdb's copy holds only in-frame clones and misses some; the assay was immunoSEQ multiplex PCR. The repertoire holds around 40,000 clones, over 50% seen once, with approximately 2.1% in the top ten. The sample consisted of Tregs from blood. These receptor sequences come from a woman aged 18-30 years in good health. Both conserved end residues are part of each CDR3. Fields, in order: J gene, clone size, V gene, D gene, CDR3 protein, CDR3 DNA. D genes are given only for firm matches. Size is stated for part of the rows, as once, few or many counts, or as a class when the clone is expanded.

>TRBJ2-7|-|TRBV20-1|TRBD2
CSASGRYEQYF
TGCAGTGCCAGCGGGAGATACGAGCAGTACTTC
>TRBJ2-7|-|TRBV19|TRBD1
CASSLRKTDRRLVYEQYF
TGTGCCAGTAGTCTTAGAAAAACGGACAGGCGGTTAGTCTACGAGCAGTACTTC
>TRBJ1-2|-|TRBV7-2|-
CASTLGHQEGYTF
TGTGCCAGCACCCTGGGACACCAGGAGGGCTACACCTTC
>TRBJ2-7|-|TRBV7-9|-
CASSLERYEQYF
TGTGCCAGCAGCTTAGAGCGCTACGAGCAGTACTTC
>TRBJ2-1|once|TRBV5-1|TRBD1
CASSLGQGAYNEQFF
TGCGCCAGCAGCCTCGGACAGGGGGCTTACAATGAGCAGTTCTTC
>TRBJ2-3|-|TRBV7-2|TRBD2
CASSWTWAGGRDTQYF
TGTGCCAGCAGCTGGACGTGGGCGGGAGGAAGGGATACGCAGTATTTT
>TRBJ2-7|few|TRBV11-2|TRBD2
CASSLGSGSSGRSYEQYF
TGTGCCAGCAGCTTAGGAAGTGGGTCTAGCGGGAGGTCCTACGAGCAGTACTTC
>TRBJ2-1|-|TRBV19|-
CASSAIADNYNEQFF
TGTGCCAGTAGTGCTATAGCGGACAACTACAATGAGCAGTTCTTC
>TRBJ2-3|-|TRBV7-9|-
CASSLIASGTDTQYF
TGTGCCAGCAGCTTAATAGCCAGCGGCACAGATACGCAGTATTTT
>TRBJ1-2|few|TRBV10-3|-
CAISGGDGYTF
TGTGCCATCAGTGGAGGTGATGGCTACACCTTC
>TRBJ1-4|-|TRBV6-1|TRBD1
CASSGPGTGNEKLFF
TGTGCCAGCAGTGGGCCCGGGACAGGGAATGAAAAACTGTTTTTT
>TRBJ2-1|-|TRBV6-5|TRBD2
CASKGLAGGYNEQFF
TGTGCCAGCAAAGGCTTAGCGGGAGGGTACAATGAGCAGTTCTTC
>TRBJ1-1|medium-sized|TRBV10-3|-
CAISEPTRGTEAFF
TGTGCCATCAGTGAGCCGACGCGGGGCACTGAAGCTTTCTTT
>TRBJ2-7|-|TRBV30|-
CAWSGQPVLRGEQYF
TGTGCCTGGAGTGGACAGCCCGTCCTACGAGGCGAGCAGTACTTC
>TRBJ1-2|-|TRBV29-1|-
CSVVAGSYGYTF
TGCAGCGTTGTCGCCGGGAGCTATGGCTACACCTTC
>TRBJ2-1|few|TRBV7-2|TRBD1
CASSLSGTGPEQFF
TGTGCCAGCAGCTTATCTGGGACAGGGCCGGAGCAGTTCTTC
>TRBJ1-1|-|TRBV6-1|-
CASSQQTNTEAFF
TGTGCCAGTTCTCAACAGACGAACACTGAAGCTTTCTTT
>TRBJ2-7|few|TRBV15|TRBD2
CATSGRSGSSYEQYF
TGTGCCACCAGCGGCCGGAGCGGGAGCTCCTACGAGCAGTACTTC
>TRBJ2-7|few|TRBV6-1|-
CASSVEQQQVQYF
TGTGCCAGCAGCGTCGAACAGCAGCAGGTGCAGTACTTC
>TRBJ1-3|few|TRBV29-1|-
CSARLSGNTIYF
TGCAGCGCAAGACTTTCTGGAAACACCATATATTTT
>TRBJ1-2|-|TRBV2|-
CASSEYLWAQGYTF
TGTGCCAGCAGTGAATATTTGTGGGCGCAGGGCTACACCTTC
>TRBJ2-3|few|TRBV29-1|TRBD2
CSVAGTSGMTDTQYF
TGCAGCGTAGCCGGGACTAGCGGGATGACAGATACGCAGTATTTT
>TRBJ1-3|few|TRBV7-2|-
CASSTSSGNTIYF
TGTGCCAGCAGCACTAGCTCTGGAAACACCATATATTTT
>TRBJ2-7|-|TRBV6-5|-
CASRQRESYEQYF
TGTGCCAGCAGACAACGGGAGTCTTACGAGCAGTACTTC
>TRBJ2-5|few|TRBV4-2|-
CASSQDSQWPETQYF
TGTGCCAGCAGCCAAGATTCCCAGTGGCCGGAGACCCAGTACTTC
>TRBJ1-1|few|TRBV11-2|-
CASSFNQANTEAFF
TGTGCCAGCAGCTTTAACCAGGCGAACACTGAAGCTTTCTTT